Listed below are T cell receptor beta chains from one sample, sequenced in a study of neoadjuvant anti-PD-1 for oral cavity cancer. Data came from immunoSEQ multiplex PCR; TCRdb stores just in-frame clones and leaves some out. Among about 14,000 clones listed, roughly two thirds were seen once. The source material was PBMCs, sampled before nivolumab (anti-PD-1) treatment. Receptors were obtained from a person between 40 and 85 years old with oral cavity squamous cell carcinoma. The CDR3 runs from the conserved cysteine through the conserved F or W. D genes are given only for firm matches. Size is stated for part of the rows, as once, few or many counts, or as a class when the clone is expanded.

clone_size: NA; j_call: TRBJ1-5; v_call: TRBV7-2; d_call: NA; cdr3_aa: CASSQAGHQPQHF; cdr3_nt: TGTGCCAGCAGTCAAGCAGGGCATCAGCCCCAGCATTTT
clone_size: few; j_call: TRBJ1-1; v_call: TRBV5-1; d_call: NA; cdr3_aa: CASSLEGNTEAFF; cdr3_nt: TGCGCCAGCAGCTTGGAGGGGAACACTGAAGCTTTCTTT
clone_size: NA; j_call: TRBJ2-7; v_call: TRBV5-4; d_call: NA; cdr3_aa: CASSLDFSYEQYF; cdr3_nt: TGTGCCAGCAGCTTGGATTTCTCCTACGAGCAGTACTTC
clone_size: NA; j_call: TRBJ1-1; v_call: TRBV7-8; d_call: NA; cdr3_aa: CASSLGGDNTEAFF; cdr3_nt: TGTGCCAGCAGCTTAGGAGGCGATAACACTGAAGCTTTCTTT
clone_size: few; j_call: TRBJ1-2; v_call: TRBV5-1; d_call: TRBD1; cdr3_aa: CASSPRGVAGYTF; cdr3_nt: TGCGCCAGCAGCCCCAGGGGGGTGGCTGGCTACACCTTC
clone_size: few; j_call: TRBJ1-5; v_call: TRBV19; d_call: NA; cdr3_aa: CASKDSNQPQHF; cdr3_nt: TGTGCCAGTAAGGATAGCAATCAGCCCCAGCATTTT
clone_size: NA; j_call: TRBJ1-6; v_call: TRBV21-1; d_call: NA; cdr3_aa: CASSGPVGRRTAFNSPLHF; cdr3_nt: TGTGCCAGCAGCGGCCCCGTGGGGCGTAGGACCGCTTTTAATTCACCCCTCCACTTT
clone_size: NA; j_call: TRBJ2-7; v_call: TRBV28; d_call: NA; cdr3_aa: CAFSRTRMGEQYF; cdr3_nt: TGTGCTTTTTCACGGACCCGGATGGGCGAGCAGTACTTC
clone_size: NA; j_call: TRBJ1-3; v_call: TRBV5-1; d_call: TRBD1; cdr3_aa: CASSLTGGSLSGNTIYF; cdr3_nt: TGCGCCAGCAGCTTAACAGGGGGGTCACTCTCTGGAAACACCATATATTTT
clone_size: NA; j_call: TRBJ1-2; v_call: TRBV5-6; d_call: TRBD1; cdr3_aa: CASSKYLSARGPGGYTF; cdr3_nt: TGTGCCAGCAGCAAATATTTATCGGCCAGGGGGCCTGGTGGCTACACCTTC
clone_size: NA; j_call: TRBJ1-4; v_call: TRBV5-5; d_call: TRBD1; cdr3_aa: CASSYSPGQGTEKLFF; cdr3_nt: TGTGCCAGCAGCTACTCCCCGGGACAGGGGACGGAAAAACTGTTTTTT
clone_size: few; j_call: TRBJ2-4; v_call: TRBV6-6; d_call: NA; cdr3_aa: CASSSGGRNIQYF; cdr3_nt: TGTGCCAGCAGTTCCGGGGGCAGGAACATTCAGTACTTC
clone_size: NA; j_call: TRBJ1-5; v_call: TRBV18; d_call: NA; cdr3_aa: CASSPAGENQPQHF; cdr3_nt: TGTGCCAGCTCACCTGCCGGAGAAAATCAGCCCCAGCATTTT
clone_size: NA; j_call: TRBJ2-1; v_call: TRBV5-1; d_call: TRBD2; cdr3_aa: CASSLGGTSVNPYNEQFF; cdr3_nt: TGCGCCAGCAGCTTGGGCGGGACTAGCGTGAACCCCTACAATGAGCAGTTCTTC
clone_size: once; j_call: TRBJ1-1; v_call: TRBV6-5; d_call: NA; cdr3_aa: CASRSGLGNTEAFF; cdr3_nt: TGTGCCAGCAGGTCGGGACTCGGGAACACTGAAGCTTTCTTT
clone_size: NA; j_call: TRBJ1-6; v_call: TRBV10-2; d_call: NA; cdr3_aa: CASRGGLAANSPLHF; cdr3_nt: TGCGCCAGCAGAGGGGGACTGGCGGCGAATTCACCCCTCCACTTT
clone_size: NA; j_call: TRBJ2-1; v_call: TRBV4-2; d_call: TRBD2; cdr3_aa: CASSQGLVSYNEQFF; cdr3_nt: TGTGCCAGCAGCCAGGGACTAGTTTCCTACAATGAGCAGTTCTTC
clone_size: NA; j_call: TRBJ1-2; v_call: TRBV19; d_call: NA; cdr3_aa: CASSRRRRGVSYGYTF; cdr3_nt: TGTGCCAGTAGCCGCCGGCGACGGGGGGTGAGCTATGGCTACACCTTC
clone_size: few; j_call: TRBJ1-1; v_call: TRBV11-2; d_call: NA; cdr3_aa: CASSFFLRSGSTEAFF; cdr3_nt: TGTGCCAGCAGCTTTTTCCTCAGATCTGGGAGCACTGAAGCTTTCTTT
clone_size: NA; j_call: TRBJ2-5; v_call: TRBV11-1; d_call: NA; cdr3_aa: CASSLSPDKNQETQYF; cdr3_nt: TGTGCCAGCAGCTTGTCGCCGGACAAAAACCAAGAGACCCAGTACTTC
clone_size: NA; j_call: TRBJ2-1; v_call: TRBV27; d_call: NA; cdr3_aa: CASSSAGTTYNEQFF; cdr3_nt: TGTGCCAGCAGTTCGGCCGGGACCACCTACAATGAGCAGTTCTTC
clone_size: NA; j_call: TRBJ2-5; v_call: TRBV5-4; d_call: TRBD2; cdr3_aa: CASSLGLARQETQYF; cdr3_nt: TGTGCCAGCAGCCTTGGACTAGCGAGGCAAGAGACCCAGTACTTC
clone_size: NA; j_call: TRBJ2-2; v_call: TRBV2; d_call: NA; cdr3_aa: CASSLVRQANTGELFF; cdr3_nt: TGTGCCAGCAGTCTGGTGCGACAGGCGAACACCGGGGAGCTGTTTTTT
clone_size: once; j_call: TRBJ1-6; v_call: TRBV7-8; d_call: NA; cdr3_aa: CASSLRQGDNSPLHF; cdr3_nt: TGTGCCAGCAGCTTAAGGCAGGGTGATAATTCACCCCTCCACTTT
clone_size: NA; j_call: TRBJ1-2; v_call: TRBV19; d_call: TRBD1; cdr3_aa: CASSLSSRGTGSYGYTF; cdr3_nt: TGTGCCAGTAGTTTGTCCTCTCGCGGGACAGGGTCATATGGCTACACCTTC
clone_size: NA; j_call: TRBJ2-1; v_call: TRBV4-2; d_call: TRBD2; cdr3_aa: CASSLTSGGAREQFF; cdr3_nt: TGTGCCAGCAGCCTCACTAGCGGGGGGGCACGTGAGCAGTTCTTC
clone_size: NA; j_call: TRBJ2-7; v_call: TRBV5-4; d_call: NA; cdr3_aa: CASSLGNRSYEQYF; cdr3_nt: TGTGCCAGCAGCTTAGGGAATAGAAGCTACGAGCAGTACTTC